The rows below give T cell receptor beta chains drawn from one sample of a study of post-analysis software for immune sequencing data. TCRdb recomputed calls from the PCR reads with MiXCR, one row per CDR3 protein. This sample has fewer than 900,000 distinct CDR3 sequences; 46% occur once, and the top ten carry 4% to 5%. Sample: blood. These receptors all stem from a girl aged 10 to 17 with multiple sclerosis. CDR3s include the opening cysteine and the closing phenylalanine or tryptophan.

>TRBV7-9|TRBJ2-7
CASSHGLANSYEQYF
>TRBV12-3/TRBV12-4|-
CASSPTRIHEQYF
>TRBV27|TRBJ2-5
CASSLSRGATLWYF
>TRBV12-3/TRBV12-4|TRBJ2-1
CASSPVQASSYNEQFF
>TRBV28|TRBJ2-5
CASRERGLETQYF
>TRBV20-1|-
CSGEPGSQYEQYF
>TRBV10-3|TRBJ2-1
CAISELRGLAGDEQFF
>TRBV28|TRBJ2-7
CASRPHSFNEQYF
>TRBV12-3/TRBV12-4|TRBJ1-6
CASSLSGGRSPPHF
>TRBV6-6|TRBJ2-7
CASSQEAGPGGEQYF
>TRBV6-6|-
CASSYSSGRVGEQYF
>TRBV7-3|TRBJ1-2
CANSLDRGHGYTF
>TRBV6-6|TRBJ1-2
CASSVVTQVDYGYTF
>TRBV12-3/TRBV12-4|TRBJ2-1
CASRGGLAKPYNEQFF
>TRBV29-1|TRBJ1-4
CSVGRAGEKLFF
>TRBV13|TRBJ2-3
CASSLRSQEFTASPNTQYF
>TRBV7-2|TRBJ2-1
CASSLGPGLGSDEQFF
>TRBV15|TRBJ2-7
CATSRTGSSYEQYF
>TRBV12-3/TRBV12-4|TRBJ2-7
CASSDLTGTYEQYF
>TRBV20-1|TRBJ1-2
CSASWRARNYGYTF
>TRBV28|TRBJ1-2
CASSLGNGYTF
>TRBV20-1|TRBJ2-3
CSARGFQRDGRGTQYF
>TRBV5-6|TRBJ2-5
CASSLLPSGDQETQYF
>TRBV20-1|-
CSATYVTSGTYNEQYF
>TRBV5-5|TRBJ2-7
CASSLDYSRNEQYF
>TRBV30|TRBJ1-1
CAAGVRATEAFF
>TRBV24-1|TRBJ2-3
CATKHTDTQYF
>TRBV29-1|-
CSVASGRSYNEQYF
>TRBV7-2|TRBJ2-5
CASSPSGRKETQYF
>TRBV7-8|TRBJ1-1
CASSLFIGQGSTEAFF
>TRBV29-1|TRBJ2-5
CSVTRAGEGETQYF
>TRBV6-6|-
CASSYGVRNGEQYF
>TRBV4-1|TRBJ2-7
CASSHSGTPYEQYF
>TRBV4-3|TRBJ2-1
CASSQERESNNEQFF
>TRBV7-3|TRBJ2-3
CASSLTSVYTDTQYF
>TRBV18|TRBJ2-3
CASSPSLGGGTDTQYF
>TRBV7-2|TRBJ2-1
CASSHAGTSGRNEQFF
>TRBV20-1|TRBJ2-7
CSATDRDYEQYF
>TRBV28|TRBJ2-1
CASTLTSGSQEQFF
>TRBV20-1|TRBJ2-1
CSARILRTSVNEQFF
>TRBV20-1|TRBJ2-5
CSAREVTSGNQETQYF
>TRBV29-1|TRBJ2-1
CSVGPGTSEFF
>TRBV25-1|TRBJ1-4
CASSWDRGEKLFF
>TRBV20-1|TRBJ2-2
CSARKASTGELFF
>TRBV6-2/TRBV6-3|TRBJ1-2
CASSYKGSFGYTF
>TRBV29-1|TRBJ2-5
CSVLQGTRETQYF
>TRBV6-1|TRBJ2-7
CASLGQIYEQYF
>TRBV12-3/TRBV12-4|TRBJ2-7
CASTYTTGTGHEQYF
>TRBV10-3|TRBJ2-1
CATNRGGYNEQFF
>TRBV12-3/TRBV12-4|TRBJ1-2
CASRSTGRNYGYTF
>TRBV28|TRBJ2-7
CASSPPDRLGQYF
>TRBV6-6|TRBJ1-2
CASSYNSGQDYGYTF
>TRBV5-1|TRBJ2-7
CASSSLGQLYEQYF
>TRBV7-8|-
CASSLRVDRGGEQYF
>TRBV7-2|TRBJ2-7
CASSLGGSSEQYF
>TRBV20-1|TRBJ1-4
CSGTSAGGEKLFF
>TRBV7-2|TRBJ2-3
CASISGLAASTDTQYF
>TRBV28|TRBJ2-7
CASSSSSGNLYEQYF
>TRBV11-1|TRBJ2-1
CASSPRDRARSSYNEQFF